The source of this TCR beta chain is a study of human T cells and chemical hapten exposure (dated by TCRdb to the early 2020s). About the investigation overall: The libraries were sequenced as a pool, and the TCR yield per sample differed mostly because of small variations in library volumes within the pool. In alopecia patients, the study followed how the peripheral blood TCR repertoire changed in vivo over primary and secondary sensitization to diphenylcyclopropenone (DPC), a hapten. Each blood RNA sample was used to sequence both TCR alpha and TCR beta chains. What the research found in general, with its limitations: The number of TCRs above 1 in 1000 frequency did not change with DPC sensitization; there was no evidence of global repertoire structure alterations. After repeated subsampling, the strength of the expansion versus patch-test correlation and the threshold at which it became significant changed.

Unfractionated whole blood was collected in Tempus Blood RNA tubes, and total RNA was extracted from that blood. Four or five healthy volunteers acted as controls for TCR sequencing and had blood drawn at day 0, 2 weeks and 6 weeks. For this clonotype: Its antigen remains unidentified. The input lacks base qualities; no much larger clone sits a single base away.

The trim is 1 base for V and 0 bases for J, with a gap of 10 bases between the germline ends. The CDR3 measures 16 amino acids from cysteine to phenylalanine. Solely the CDR3 DNA is kept, with 48 bases framed from the first base. The germline V gene gives CDR1 as KGHSH and CDR2 as LQKENI. Library method: 5' RACE. For sequencing, an Illumina MiSeq was employed. Library preparation attached unique molecular identifiers to individual cDNA molecules for quantitative, reproducible TCR counting. In the original analysis: A median of approximately 100,000 TCRs per sample was observed, with a range of about 20,000 to 690,600. The Decombinator software suite was used to annotate the V, J and CDR3 of the TCR reads. For the PS versus PT1 abundance plots, all samples were subsampled to the same number of TCRs (28,000). TCRs were defined as expanded if absent before sensitization and observed at least eight times at the 2-week time point. TCRdb redid the processing of the public reads, applying fastp at Q25 and MiXCR, and retained in-frame beta chains. Entries that share a CDR3 protein sequence are merged under the most common genes and DNA. The V and J calls reflect TCRdb's pipeline rather than the authors' work. The sample includes 130,000 or so distinct CDR3 sequences, with 4.1% observed a single time. The top ten clones comprise 1.3% to 1.5% of the sample.

The TCR was taken from a female donor in good health. The chain joins TRBV18 to TRBJ2-1; TRBD1 is possibly the D segment (5 matching bases). DNA sequence: TGTGCCAGCTCACCACGAGACAGCGCCTCCTACAATGAGCAGTTCTTC. It translates as CASSPRDSASYNEQFF.